A single sample gave rise to the 10 T cell receptor beta chains below, sequenced in a study of blood T cell repertoires in COVID-19. TCRdb keeps only in-frame clones here, not all; method: immunoSEQ multiplex PCR. Here the sample spans 250,000 to 350,000 clones, 75% to 90% being singletons. Sequenced sample: peripheral blood. These receptors originate from a woman aged 50 to 65 who had recovered from COVID-19.

This rearrangement joins TRBV18 to TRBJ2-7; 7 nucleotides agree with TRBD2. The CDR3 spans 15 residues. CDR1 KGHSH and CDR2 LQKENI come from the germline V gene. Trimming at V came to 3 bases and at J to 2 bases, leaving 7 bases not matched to a gene. CDR3 DNA: TGTGCCAGCTCACCTCTGAGCGGGGCGGCCTACGAGCAGTACTTC. Protein product: CASSPLSGAAYEQYF.

The chain combines TRBV4-2 with TRBJ2-3; TRBD2 aligns across 12 bases. CDR1 is LGHNA and CDR2 is YNFKEQ in the germline V gene. Trimming cost V 3 bases and J 4 bases; bases outside gene matches: 23. The CDR3 has 22 residues. CDR3 in amino acids: CASSQNRRPGQLAGGPADTQYF. The DNA for the CDR3 is TGTGCCAGCAGCCAGAATCGCCGGCCGGGGCAGCTAGCGGGGGGGCCCGCAGATACGCAGTATTTT.

The V and J genes are TRBV15 and TRBJ1-1; D uncertain. This CDR3 comprises 15 residues. In germline, CDR1 is LNHNV, CDR2 YYDKDF (reference sequence). Trimming pared 0 bases from V and 1 base from J, leaving 9 bases between. CDR3 nucleotides: TGTGCCACCAGCAGAGAATTCGGGAAGAACACTGAAGCTTTCTTT. This sequence encodes CATSREFGKNTEAFF.

The V gene is TRBV5-1, the J gene TRBJ2-2, with D maybe TRBD1 (5 bases). The CDR3 runs 16 residues. With 4 bases removed from V and 5 bases from J, the gap between germline ends came to 18 bases. CDR1 is SGHRS and CDR2 is YFSETQ in the germline V gene. CDR3: CASSPMGRVETGELFF. The CDR3, as DNA: TGCGCCAGCAGCCCCATGGGCAGGGTAGAAACCGGGGAGCTGTTTTTT.

The rearrangement joins TRBV6-2 or TRBV6-3 to TRBJ2-5; D unclear. Germline loops: CDR1 MNHEY, CDR2 SVGEGT. The CDR3 is 15 residues long. Between the trimmed V and J ends, which lost 2 bases and 4 bases, there was a span of 14 bases. CDR3 residues: CASSYDEHDIETQYF. Here the CDR3 DNA reads TGTGCCAGCAGTTACGATGAACACGATATAGAGACCCAGTACTTC.

The chain uses TRBV4-3 and TRBJ2-5; D possibly corresponds to TRBD1 (6 bases). CDR3 length equals 15 residues. Trimming left V 4 bases short and J 0 bases short, with 12 bases between. Germline V CDR1 and CDR2: LGHNA, YSLEER. CDR3 sequence reads: CASSLQTGNQETQYF. The DNA for the CDR3 is TGCGCCAGCAGCCTACAGACAGGCAACCAAGAGACCCAGTACTTC.

V is TRBV6-1 and J is TRBJ2-7; D is ambiguous. V lost 1 base to trimming and J lost 3 bases, with 7 bases between them. CDR1 and CDR2 from the germline V gene are MNHNS and SASEGT. This CDR3 is built from 13 residues. In DNA, the CDR3 is TGTGCCAGCAGTGAAGGACGGAGCTACGAGCAGTACTTC. The encoded protein is CASSEGRSYEQYF.

The chain carries TRBV7-9 and TRBJ2-3; 8 nucleotides align to TRBD2. Trimming cost V 5 bases and J 2 bases; bases outside gene matches: 6. Per the germline V gene, CDR1 is SEHNR and CDR2 is FQNEAQ (reference sequence). The CDR3 loop spans 15 amino acids. DNA for the CDR3: TGTGCCAGCAGCCCAAGCGGGAGCTCCACAGATACGCAGTATTTT. Translating gives CASSPSGSSTDTQYF.

This clone was recorded at least ten times. The chain links TRBV7-8 to TRBJ2-3; D unclear. This CDR3 comprises 15 residues. Germline values: CDR1 SGHVS, CDR2 FQNEAQ. With 4 bases removed from V and 0 bases from J, the gap between germline ends came to 11 bases. CDR3 nucleotides: TGTGCCAGCAGCTCCCACTGGTCTAGCACAGATACGCAGTATTTT. It codes for CASSSHWSSTDTQYF.

The rearrangement uses TRBV7-2 and TRBJ2-1, with D maybe TRBD2 (6 bases). V shed 5 bases and J shed 7 bases, with 18 bases lying between them. Looked up from germline, CDR1 is SGHTA and CDR2 is FQGNSA. The CDR3 has 15 amino acids. The CDR3 coding sequence is TGTGCCAGCAGCCCAGGAGGGACCGCCCGTAATGAGCAGTTCTTC. It yields the protein CASSPGGTARNEQFF.